Listed here are 9 T cell receptor beta chains from one sample, sequenced in a study of blood T cell repertoires in COVID-19. This table comes from immunoSEQ multiplex PCR, and its TCRdb copy is limited to in-frame clones, with some not included. Here the sample spans approximately 230,000 clones, 85% to 90% being singletons. Sequencing was carried out using PBMCs or T cells enriched from blood (not recorded which). The receptor set was obtained from a man aged 40-55 years who had recovered from COVID-19.

The V call is TRBV27, the J call TRBJ2-5; tentative D call: TRBD2 (5 bases). Trimming cost V 5 bases and J 4 bases, with 11 bases left between them. CDR3 length: 13 amino acids. The germline V gene encodes CDR1 MNHEY and CDR2 SMNVEV (reference sequence). For the CDR3, the DNA is TGTGCCAGCAGTCCAGGCGCGGGAGAGACCCAGTACTTC. Translating it yields CASSPGAGETQYF.

The chain links TRBV7-3 to TRBJ2-1; 7 nucleotides agree with TRBD2. V dropped 1 base and J dropped 4; count of bases not matched to a gene: 4. There are 15 residues in the CDR3. CDR1 and CDR2 (germline): SGHTA, FQGTGA. CDR3 bases: TGTGCCAGCAGCTTAATGGGACTACCTTACAATGAGCAGTTCTTC. Translation gives CASSLMGLPYNEQFF.

The rearrangement uses TRBV27 and TRBJ1-2, with 8 nucleotides matching TRBD1. CDR3 length: 14 amino acids. V shed 5 bases and J 1 base; nucleotides not matched to a gene: 3. Germline assignment: CDR1 MNHEY and CDR2 SMNVEV (reference sequence). The CDR3 region is CASSEDRVNYGYTF. CDR3 DNA: TGTGCCAGCAGTGAGGACAGGGTTAACTATGGCTACACCTTC.

This rearrangement joins TRBV6-1 to TRBJ1-5, with a tentative D call TRBD1 (5 bases). This CDR3 is 17 amino acids long. The V gene's germline CDR1 is MNHNS and CDR2 SASEGT. The V and J ends lost 1 base and 6 bases respectively, with 19 bases between them. CDR3 loop: CASSEGLWQGRSQPQHF. The CDR3 DNA sequence: TGTGCCAGCAGTGAAGGTTTGTGGCAGGGAAGGAGTCAGCCCCAGCATTTT.

V and J are TRBV7-3 and TRBJ1-1; 8 bases map to TRBD1. J was trimmed by 2 bases and V by 5 bases; bases with no gene match: 13. CDR1 SGHTA and CDR2 FQGTGA come from the germline V gene. This CDR3 is built from 17 residues. The CDR3 DNA follows: TGTGCCAGCAGCCTCTCCGGACAGGGAGGTAAAAACACTGAAGCTTTCTTT. This translates into CASSLSGQGGKNTEAFF.

This clone was counted ten times or more. The rearrangement joins TRBV7-8 to TRBJ2-1; tentative D call: TRBD1 (7 bases). Germline V gene sequence: CDR1 SGHVS, CDR2 FQNEAQ. The V end lost 4 bases, the J end lost 4 bases, and 11 bases lay between the germline ends. The CDR3 totals 14 residues. The CDR3 region has the DNA TGTGCCAGCAGCTCAGGGGGGTGGTACAATGAGCAGTTCTTC. It yields the protein CASSSGGWYNEQFF. The full variable domain, completed using reference TRBV7-8 and TRBJ2-1, is GAGVSQSPRYKVAKRGQDVALRCDPISGHVSLFWYQQALGQGPEFLTYFQNEAQLDKSGLPSDRFFAERPEGSVSTLKIQRTQQEDSAVYLCASSSGGWYNEQFFGPGTRLTVL.

The chain carries TRBV30 and TRBJ1-5; 10 bases are a match to TRBD1. Germline V lookup: CDR1 GTSNPN, CDR2 SVGIG (reference sequence). Unmatched junction bases numbered 4, after V lost 3 bases and J lost 2 bases. This CDR3 comprises 15 residues. CDR3: CAWRTGGAGNQPQHF. The CDR3 bases are TGTGCCTGGAGGACAGGGGGCGCGGGCAATCAGCCCCAGCATTTT.

The V gene is TRBV28, the J gene TRBJ1-1, with unresolved D. Germline V lookup: CDR1 MDHEN, CDR2 SYDVKM. Trimming took off 2 bases at V and 4 bases at J, with 14 bases between the two ends. This CDR3 spans 15 amino acids. CDR3 DNA sequence: TGTGCCAGCAGTTTAACGGAGCTTCTGAGCACTGAAGCTTTCTTT. This sequence encodes CASSLTELLSTEAFF.

This CDR3 reads CAIMAQYGYTF. CDR3 nucleotides: TGTGCCATCATGGCACAGTATGGCTACACCTTC. The V call is TRBV10-3, the J call TRBJ1-2; no reliable D call. Germline V CDR1 and CDR2: ENHRY, SYGVKD. This CDR3 is built from 11 residues. With 7 bases removed from V and 5 bases from J, the gap between germline ends came to 8 bases.